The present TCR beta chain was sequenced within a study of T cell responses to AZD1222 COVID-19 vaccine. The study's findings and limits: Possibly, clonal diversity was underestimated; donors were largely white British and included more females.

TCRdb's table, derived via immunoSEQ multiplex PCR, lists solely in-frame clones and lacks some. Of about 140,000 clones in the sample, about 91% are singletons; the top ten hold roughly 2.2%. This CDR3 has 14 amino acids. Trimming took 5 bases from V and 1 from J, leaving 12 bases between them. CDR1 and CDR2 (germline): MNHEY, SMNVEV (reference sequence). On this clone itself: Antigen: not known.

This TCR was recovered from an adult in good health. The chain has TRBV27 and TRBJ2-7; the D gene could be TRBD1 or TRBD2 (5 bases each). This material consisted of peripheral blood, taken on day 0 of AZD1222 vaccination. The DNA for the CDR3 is TGTGCCAGCAGTCCATGGGACCGATCCTACGAGCAGTACTTC. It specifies CASSPWDRSYEQYF.